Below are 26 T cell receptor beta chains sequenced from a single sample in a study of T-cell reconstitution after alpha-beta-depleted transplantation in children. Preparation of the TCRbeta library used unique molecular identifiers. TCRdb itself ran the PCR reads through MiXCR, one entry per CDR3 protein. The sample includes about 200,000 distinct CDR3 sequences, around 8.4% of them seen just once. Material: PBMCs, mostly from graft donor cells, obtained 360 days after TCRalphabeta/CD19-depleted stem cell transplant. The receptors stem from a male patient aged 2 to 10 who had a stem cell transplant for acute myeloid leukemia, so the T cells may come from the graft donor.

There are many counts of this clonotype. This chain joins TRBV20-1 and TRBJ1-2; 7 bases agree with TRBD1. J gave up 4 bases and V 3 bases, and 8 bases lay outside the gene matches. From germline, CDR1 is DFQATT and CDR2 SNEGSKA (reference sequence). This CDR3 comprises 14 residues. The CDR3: CSARGTDYAYGYTF. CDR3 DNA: TGCAGTGCTAGGGGGACAGATTATGCCTATGGCTACACCTTC.

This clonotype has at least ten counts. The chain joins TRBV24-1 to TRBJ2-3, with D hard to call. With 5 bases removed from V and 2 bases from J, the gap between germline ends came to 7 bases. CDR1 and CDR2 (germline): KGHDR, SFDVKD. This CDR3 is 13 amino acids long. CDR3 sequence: CATSGHSTDTQYF. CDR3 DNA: TGTGCCACCAGTGGGCACTCCACAGATACGCAGTATTTT.

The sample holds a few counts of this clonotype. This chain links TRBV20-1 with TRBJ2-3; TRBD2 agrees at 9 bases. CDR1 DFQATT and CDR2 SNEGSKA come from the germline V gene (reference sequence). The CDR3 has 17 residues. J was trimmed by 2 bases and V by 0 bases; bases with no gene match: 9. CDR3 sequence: CSARDPRTSVVTDTQYF. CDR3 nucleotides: TGCAGTGCTAGAGATCCCCGGACTAGCGTCGTCACAGATACGCAGTATTTT.

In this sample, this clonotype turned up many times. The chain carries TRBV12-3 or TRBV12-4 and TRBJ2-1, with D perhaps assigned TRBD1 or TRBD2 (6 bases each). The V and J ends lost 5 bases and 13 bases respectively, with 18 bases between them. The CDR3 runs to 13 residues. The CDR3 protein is CASSRHEGGIQFF. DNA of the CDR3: TGTGCCAGCAGTCGTCATGAGGGGGGCATCCAGTTCTTC.

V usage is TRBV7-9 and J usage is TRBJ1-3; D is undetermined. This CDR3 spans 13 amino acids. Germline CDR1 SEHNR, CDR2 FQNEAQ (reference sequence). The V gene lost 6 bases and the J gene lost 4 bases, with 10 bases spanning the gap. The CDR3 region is CASSTALGNTIYF. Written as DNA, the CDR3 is TGTGCCAGCAGTACCGCTCTGGGAAACACCATATATTTT.

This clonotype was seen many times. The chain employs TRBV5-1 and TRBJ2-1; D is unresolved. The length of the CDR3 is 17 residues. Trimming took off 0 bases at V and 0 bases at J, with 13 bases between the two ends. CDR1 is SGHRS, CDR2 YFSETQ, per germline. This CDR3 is CASSLAMGASSYNEQFF. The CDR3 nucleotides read TGCGCCAGCAGCTTGGCCATGGGTGCCAGCTCCTACAATGAGCAGTTCTTC.

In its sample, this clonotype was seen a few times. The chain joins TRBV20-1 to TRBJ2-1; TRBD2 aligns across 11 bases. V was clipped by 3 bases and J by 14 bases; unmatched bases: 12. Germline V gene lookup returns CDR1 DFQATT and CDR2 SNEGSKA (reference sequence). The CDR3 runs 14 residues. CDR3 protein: CSARDVLAGGREFF. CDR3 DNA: TGCAGTGCTAGGGATGTCCTAGCGGGAGGTAGGGAGTTCTTC.

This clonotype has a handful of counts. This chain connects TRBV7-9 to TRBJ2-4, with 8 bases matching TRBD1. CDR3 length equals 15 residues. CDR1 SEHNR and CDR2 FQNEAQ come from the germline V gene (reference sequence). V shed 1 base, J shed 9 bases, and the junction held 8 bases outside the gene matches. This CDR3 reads CASSLGAGGRVIQYF. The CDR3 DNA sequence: TGTGCCAGCAGCTTAGGAGCAGGGGGCAGGGTCATTCAGTACTTC. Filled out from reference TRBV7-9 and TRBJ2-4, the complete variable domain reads DTGVSQNPRHKITKRGQNVTFRCDPISEHNRLYWYRQTLGQGPEFLTYFQNEAQLEKSRLLSDRFSAERPKGSFSTLEIQRTEQGDSAMYLCASSLGAGGRVIQYFGAGTRLSVL.

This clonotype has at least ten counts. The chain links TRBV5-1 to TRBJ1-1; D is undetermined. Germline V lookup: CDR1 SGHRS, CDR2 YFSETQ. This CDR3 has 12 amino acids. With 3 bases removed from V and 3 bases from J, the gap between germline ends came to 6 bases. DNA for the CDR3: TGCGCCAGCAGCTCGGGCTACACTGAAGCTTTCTTT. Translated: CASSSGYTEAFF.

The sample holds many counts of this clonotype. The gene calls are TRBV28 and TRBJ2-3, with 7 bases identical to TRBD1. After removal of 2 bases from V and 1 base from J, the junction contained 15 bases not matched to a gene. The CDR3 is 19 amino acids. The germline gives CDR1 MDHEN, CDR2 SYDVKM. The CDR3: CASSLPPYFQGVGTDTQYF. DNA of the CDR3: TGTGCCAGCAGTTTACCCCCTTATTTCCAGGGGGTAGGCACAGATACGCAGTATTTT.

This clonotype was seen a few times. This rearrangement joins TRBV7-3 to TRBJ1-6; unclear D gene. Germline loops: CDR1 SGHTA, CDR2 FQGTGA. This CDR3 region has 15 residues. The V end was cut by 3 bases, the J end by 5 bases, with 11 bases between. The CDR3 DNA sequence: TGTGCCAGCAGCTTCGTCGGAGGGAATAATTCACCCCTCCACTTT. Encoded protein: CASSFVGGNNSPLHF.

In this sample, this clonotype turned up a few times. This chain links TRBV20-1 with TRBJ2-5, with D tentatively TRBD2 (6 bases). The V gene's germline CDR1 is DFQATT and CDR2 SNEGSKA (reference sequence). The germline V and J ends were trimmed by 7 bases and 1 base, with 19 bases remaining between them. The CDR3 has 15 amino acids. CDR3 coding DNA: TGCAGTGTCTCGCGGGGACCCGACAGCCAAGAGACCCAGTACTTC. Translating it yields CSVSRGPDSQETQYF.

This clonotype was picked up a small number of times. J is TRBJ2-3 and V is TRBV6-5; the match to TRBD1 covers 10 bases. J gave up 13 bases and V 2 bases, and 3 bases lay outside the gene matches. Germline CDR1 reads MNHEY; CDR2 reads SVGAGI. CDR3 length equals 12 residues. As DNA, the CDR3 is TGTGCCAGCAGTTACGGGACAGGGGTCGAGTATTTT. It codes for CASSYGTGVEYF.

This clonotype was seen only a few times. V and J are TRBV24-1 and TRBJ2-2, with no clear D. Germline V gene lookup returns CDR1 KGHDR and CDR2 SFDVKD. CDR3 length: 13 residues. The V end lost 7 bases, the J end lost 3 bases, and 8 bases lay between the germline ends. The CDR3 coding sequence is TGTGCCACCAGAGAATACGACACCGGGGAGCTGTTTTTT. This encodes CATREYDTGELFF.

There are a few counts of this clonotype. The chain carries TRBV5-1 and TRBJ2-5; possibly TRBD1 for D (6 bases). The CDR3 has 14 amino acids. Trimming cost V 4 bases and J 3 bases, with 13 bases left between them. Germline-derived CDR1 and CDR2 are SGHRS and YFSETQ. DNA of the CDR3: TGCGCCAGCAGCCTAGGACAGACCAAAGAGACCCAGTACTTC. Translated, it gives CASSLGQTKETQYF.

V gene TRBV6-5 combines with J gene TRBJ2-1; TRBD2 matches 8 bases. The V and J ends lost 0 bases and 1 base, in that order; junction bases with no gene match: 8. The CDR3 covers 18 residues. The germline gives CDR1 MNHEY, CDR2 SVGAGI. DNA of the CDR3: TGTGCCAGCAGTTACTCGACTCCGGGAGGGGGATCCTACAATGAGCAGTTCTTC. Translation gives CASSYSTPGGGSYNEQFF.

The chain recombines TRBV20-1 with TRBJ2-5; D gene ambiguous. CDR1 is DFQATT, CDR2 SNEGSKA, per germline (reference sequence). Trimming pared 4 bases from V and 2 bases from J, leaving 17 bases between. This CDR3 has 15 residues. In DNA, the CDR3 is TGCAGTGCTACGACCATCCCCACGACGCAAGAGACCCAGTACTTC. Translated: CSATTIPTTQETQYF.

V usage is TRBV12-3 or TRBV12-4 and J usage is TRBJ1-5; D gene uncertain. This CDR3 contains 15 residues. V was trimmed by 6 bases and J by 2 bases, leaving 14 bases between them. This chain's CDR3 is CASRLGWDGNQPQHF. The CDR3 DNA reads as TGTGCCAGCAGGCTCGGGTGGGATGGCAATCAGCCCCAGCATTTT.

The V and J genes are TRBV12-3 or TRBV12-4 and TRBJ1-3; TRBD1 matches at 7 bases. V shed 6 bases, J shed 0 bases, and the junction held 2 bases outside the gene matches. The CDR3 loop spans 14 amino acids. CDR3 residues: CASSHRGSGNTIYF. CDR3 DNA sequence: TGTGCCAGCAGCCACAGGGGCTCTGGAAACACCATATATTTT.

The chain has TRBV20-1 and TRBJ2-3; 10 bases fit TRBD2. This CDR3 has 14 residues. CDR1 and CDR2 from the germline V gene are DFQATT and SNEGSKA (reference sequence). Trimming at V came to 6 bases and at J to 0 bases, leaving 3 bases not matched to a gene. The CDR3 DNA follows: TGCAGTGCCTCTAGCGGGAGCAGCACAGATACGCAGTATTTT. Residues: CSASSGSSTDTQYF.

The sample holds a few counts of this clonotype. CDR3 sequence (DNA): TGCAGTGCTAGCTGGACAGGAGGGAACACTGAAGCTTTCTTT. Translation: CSASWTGGNTEAFF. The chain recombines TRBV20-1 with TRBJ1-1; 7 positions match TRBD1. V shed 3 bases, J shed 1 base, and the junction held 5 bases outside the gene matches. CDR1 is DFQATT, CDR2 SNEGSKA, per germline (reference sequence). The CDR3 consists of 14 residues.

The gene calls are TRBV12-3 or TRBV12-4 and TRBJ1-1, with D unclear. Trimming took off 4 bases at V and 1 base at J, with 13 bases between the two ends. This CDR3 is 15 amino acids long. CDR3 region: CASSSKQKQNTEAFF. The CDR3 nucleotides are TGTGCCAGCAGTTCAAAACAGAAACAGAACACTGAAGCTTTCTTT.

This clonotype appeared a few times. The CDR3 sequence: CSVSGQGRDQPQHF. The CDR3 nucleotides read TGCAGCGTTTCGGGACAGGGGCGGGATCAGCCCCAGCATTTT. The genes are TRBV29-1 and TRBJ1-5; 10 nucleotides align to TRBD1. V lost 5 bases to trimming and J lost 5 bases; unmatched junction nucleotides: 6. The germline CDR1 and CDR2 sequences are SQVTM and ANQGSEA. The CDR3 consists of 14 residues.

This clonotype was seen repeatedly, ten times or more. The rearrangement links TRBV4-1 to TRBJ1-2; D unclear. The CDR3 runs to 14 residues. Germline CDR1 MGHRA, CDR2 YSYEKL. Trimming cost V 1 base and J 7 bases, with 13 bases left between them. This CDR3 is CASSQVRGYGGYTF. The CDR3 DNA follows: TGCGCCAGCAGCCAAGTGCGCGGGTATGGTGGCTACACCTTC.

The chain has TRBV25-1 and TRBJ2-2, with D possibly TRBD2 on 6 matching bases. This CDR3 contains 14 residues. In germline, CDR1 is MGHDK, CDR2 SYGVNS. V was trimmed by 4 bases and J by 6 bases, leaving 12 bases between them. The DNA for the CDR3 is TGTGCCAGCAGTGTAACGGGAGCCGCCGGGGAGCTGTTTTTT. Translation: CASSVTGAAGELFF. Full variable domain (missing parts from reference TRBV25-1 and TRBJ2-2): EADIYQTPRYLVIGTGKKITLECSQTMGHDKMYWYQQDPGMELHLIHYSYGVNSTEKGDLSSESTVSRIRTEHFPLTLESARPSHTSQYLCASSVTGAAGELFFGEGSRLTVL.

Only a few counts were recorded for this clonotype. In DNA form, the CDR3 reads TGTGCCAGCAGTTCCCCGCGACAGGGTGGGTTGTACAATGAGCAGTTCTTC. Residues: CASSSPRQGGLYNEQFF. The V call is TRBV27, the J call TRBJ2-1; 7 nucleotides match TRBD1. V was clipped by 4 bases and J by 4 bases; unmatched bases: 13. The CDR3 has 17 residues. Germline loops: CDR1 MNHEY, CDR2 SMNVEV (reference sequence).